Listed here is a single T cell receptor (beta chain). The antigen remains unidentified. This sample is part of a study of beta chain features in type 1 diabetes. CD4+ naive, central memory, regulatory and stem cell-like memory cells were sorted via CD45RO/CCR7/CD25/CD127/CD95/CD27. The investigators reverse transcribed all of the isolated RNA, so they sequenced expressed TCRB transcripts. Some clones are missing from TCRdb's copy, which holds only in-frame ones; the method was immunoSEQ multiplex PCR. The sample consists of hundreds of thousands of clones, about 15% of them appearing once. Germline V lookup: CDR1 SGHVS, CDR2 FQNEAQ. CDR3 length: 14 residues. Trimming removed 2 bases from V and 7 bases from J, with 11 bases in between. Study observations and caveats: When Type 1 diabetes patients were examined, their TCRB CDR3s proved moderately but significantly shorter in all four CD4+ subsets.

The receptor's source is a man younger than 35 with type 1 diabetes. The chain has TRBV7-8 and TRBJ1-4; D is possibly TRBD1 (6 bases). Sample: naive CD4+ T cells from blood. The CDR3 loop reads CASSLWGPAEKLFF. In DNA form, the CDR3 reads TGTGCCAGCAGCTTATGGGGGCCGGCTGAAAAACTGTTTTTT.